The 8 T cell receptor beta chains given below trace back to one sample, sequenced in a study. TCRdb reprocessed the 5' RACE reads with MiXCR, giving one entry per CDR3 protein. The sample holds approximately 53,000 distinct CDR3 sequences, more than 25% seen once. What was sequenced was tumor-infiltrating memory CD4+ T cells sorted from the breast tumor. Subset in this sample: memory CD4+ T cells, CD4+CD45RO+CD25-. The source is a female donor with breast cancer.

The chain employs TRBV7-2 and TRBJ2-6, with D perhaps matching TRBD1 (5 bases). The germline V and J ends were trimmed by 1 base and 1 base, with 14 bases remaining between them. Germline lookup yields CDR1 SGHTA and CDR2 FQGNSA. The CDR3 is made up of 18 amino acids. This chain's CDR3 is CASSLDLRDSSGANVLTF. In DNA form, the CDR3 reads TGTGCCAGCAGCTTAGACCTACGCGACAGTTCTGGGGCCAACGTCCTGACTTTC.

This clonotype was seen many times. The rearrangement links TRBV6-5 to TRBJ2-3; 8 bases are shared with TRBD1. This CDR3 is built from 15 residues. Looked up from germline, CDR1 is MNHEY and CDR2 is SVGAGI. The V gene end was trimmed by 2 bases and the J gene end by 2 bases; junction bases not matched to a gene: 3. The DNA of the CDR3 is TGTGCCAGCAGTTACGGGACAGGAGACACAGATACGCAGTATTTT. Protein sequence: CASSYGTGDTDTQYF.

A word on this clonotype: The missing conserved phenylalanine or tryptophan at the end of this CDR3 makes a read error likely. V usage is TRBV5-3 and J usage is TRBJ1-1; D uncertain. TRBV5-3 is known as an ORF, though its function is uncertain. This CDR3 has 12 residues. Deletions cut 2 bases from V and 6 bases from J, with 8 bases between. CDR3 amino acids: CARSLRRAEAFL. The DNA for the CDR3 is TGTGCCAGAAGCTTACGGAGAGCTGAAGCTTTCCTT.

This clonotype was counted many times. The CDR3 DNA follows: TGTGCCAGCAGCTTAGCGCTGGCAGGGTCTAACACTGAAGCTTTCTTT. This translates into CASSLALAGSNTEAFF. The chain has TRBV7-9 and TRBJ1-1, with TRBD1 as a possible D gene (5 bases). The germline V gene has CDR1 SEHNR and CDR2 FQNEAQ (reference sequence). The CDR3 extends over 16 amino acids. V lost 0 bases and J lost 2, with 13 bases in between. The whole variable domain, remainder taken from reference TRBV7-9 and TRBJ1-1, is DTGVSQNPRHKITKRGQNVTFRCDPISEHNRLYWYRQTLGQGPEFLTYFQNEAQLEKSRLLSDRFSAERPKGSFSTLEIQRTEQGDSAMYLCASSLALAGSNTEAFFGQGTRLTVV.

J is TRBJ2-3 and V is TRBV24-1; D uncertain. The CDR3 consists of 14 residues. CDR1 KGHDR and CDR2 SFDVKD come from the germline V gene. The germline V and J ends were trimmed by 6 bases and 3 bases, with 12 bases remaining between them. CDR3 loop: CATSLPGRTDTQYF. CDR3 coding DNA: TGTGCCACCAGTCTCCCCGGCCGAACAGATACGCAGTATTTT.

The sample holds a few counts of this clonotype. This rearrangement joins TRBV28 to TRBJ1-4; D is ambiguous. Trimming pared 3 bases from V and 7 bases from J, leaving 3 bases between. The germline CDR1 and CDR2 sequences are MDHEN and SYDVKM. This CDR3 is 11 amino acids long. The CDR3 reads CASSLVEKLFF. The CDR3 nucleotides read TGTGCCAGCAGTTTGGTTGAAAAACTGTTTTTT.

Worth noting for this clonotype: An end of the junction does not agree with germline; a read error may underlie this. The chain is built from TRBV5-1 and TRBJ1-6; D perhaps matches TRBD1 (5 bases). The V gene's germline CDR1 is SGHRS and CDR2 YFSETQ. The CDR3 sequence is 15 residues long. CDR3 amino acids: CVSSQSWGGSSPLHF. In DNA, the CDR3 is TGCGTCAGCAGCCAGTCGTGGGGGGGTAGTTCACCCCTCCACTTT.

The J gene is TRBJ2-1, the V gene TRBV9, with D possibly being TRBD1 (5 bases). V lost 2 bases and J 10 bases, leaving 19 bases between the germline ends. The CDR3 sequence is 15 residues long. Germline V gene sequence: CDR1 SGDLS, CDR2 YYNGEE. The CDR3 DNA reads as TGTGCCAGCAGCGTGGGGCCCGAAAGGAGCAAAGAGCAGTTCTTC. The encoded protein is CASSVGPERSKEQFF.